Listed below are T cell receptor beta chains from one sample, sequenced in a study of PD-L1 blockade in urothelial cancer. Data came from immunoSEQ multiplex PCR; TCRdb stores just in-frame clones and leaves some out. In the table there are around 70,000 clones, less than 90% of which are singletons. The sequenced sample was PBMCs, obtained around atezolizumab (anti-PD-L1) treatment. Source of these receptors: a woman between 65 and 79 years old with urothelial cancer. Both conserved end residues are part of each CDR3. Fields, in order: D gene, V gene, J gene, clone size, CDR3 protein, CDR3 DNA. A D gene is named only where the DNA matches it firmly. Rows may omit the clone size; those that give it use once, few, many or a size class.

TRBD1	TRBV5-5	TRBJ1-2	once	CASSLVGTGHNYGYTF	TGTGCCAGCAGCTTGGTGGGGACAGGGCATAACTATGGCTACACCTTC
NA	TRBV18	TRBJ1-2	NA	CASSPPVNPGRYGYTF	TGTGCCAGCTCACCACCGGTGAACCCAGGGCGCTATGGCTACACCTTC
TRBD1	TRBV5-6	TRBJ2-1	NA	CASSLSIIRDRENEQFF	TGTGCCAGCAGCTTGAGCATAATACGGGACAGGGAGAATGAGCAGTTCTTC
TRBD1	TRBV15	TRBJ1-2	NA	CATSRDLGTGGGLTF	TGTGCCACCAGCAGAGATCTCGGGACAGGGGGCGGGTTAACCTTC
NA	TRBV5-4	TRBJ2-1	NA	CASSLTGGLAGLRRFF	TGTGCCAGCAGCCTTACAGGGGGCCTAGCGGGCTTAAGGAGGTTCTTC
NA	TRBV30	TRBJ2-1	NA	CAWSVRNEQFF	TGTGCCTGGAGTGTCCGGAATGAGCAGTTCTTC
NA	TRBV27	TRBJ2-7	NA	CASSFQGRSYEQYF	TGTGCCAGCAGTTTTCAGGGCAGGTCCTACGAGCAGTACTTC
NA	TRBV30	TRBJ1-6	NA	CAWSRWEDSPLHF	TGTGCCTGGAGTAGATGGGAGGATTCACCCCTCCACTTT
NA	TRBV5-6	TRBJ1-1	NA	CASSFVVNTEAFF	TGTGCCAGCAGCTTCGTAGTGAACACTGAAGCTTTCTTT
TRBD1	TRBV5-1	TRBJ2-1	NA	CASSLRRGQGRSEQFF	TGCGCCAGCAGCTTGCGTCGGGGACAGGGGCGTAGTGAGCAGTTCTTC
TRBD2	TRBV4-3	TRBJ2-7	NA	CASSQALGGVAGTYEQYF	TGCGCCAGCAGCCAGGCACTTGGCGGGGTAGCGGGGACCTACGAGCAGTACTTC
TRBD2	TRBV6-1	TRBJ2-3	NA	CASRSLAGTTDTQYF	TGTGCCAGCAGGTCCCTAGCGGGGACTACAGATACGCAGTATTTT
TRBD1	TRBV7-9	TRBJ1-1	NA	CASSPTTGGTEAFF	TGTGCCAGCAGCCCTACCACAGGGGGCACTGAAGCTTTCTTT
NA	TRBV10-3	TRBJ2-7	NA	CAIRQGLAGAYEQYF	TGTGCCATACGACAGGGGTTAGCGGGAGCCTACGAGCAGTACTTC
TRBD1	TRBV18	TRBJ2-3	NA	CASSPRGGLSTDTQYF	TGTGCCAGCTCACCACGAGGGGGCCTAAGCACAGATACGCAGTATTTT
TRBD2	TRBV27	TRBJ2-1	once	CASTLTSGGYNEQFF	TGTGCCAGCACCCTGACTAGCGGGGGGTACAATGAGCAGTTCTTC
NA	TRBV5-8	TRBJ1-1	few	CASSLGREWDTEAFF	TGTGCCAGCAGCTTGGGCAGGGAATGGGACACTGAAGCTTTCTTT
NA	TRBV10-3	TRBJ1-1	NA	CASLQGVDTEAFF	TGTGCCTCCCTTCAGGGTGTTGACACTGAAGCTTTCTTT
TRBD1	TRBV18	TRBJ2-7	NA	CASSPPEIQGYGNEQYF	TGTGCCAGCTCACCACCGGAGATACAGGGGTATGGCAACGAGCAGTACTTC
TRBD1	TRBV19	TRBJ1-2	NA	CASSTNRGQGYGYTF	TGTGCCAGTAGTACGAACAGGGGTCAAGGCTATGGCTACACCTTC
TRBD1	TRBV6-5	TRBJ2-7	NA	CASSYSIQGAYEQYF	TGTGCCAGCAGTTACTCGATTCAGGGGGCCTACGAGCAGTACTTC
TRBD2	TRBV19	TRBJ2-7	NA	CASSSGRASYEQYF	TGTGCCAGTAGTTCGGGGAGGGCGTCCTACGAGCAGTACTTC
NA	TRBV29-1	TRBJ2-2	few	CSVERTGELFF	TGCAGCGTTGAACGGACCGGGGAGCTGTTTTTT
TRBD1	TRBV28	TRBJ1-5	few	CASSLSRGLGSSDQPQHF	TGTGCCAGCAGTTTATCCAGGGGGCTAGGTAGTTCGGATCAGCCCCAGCATTTT
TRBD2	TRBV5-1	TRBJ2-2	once	CASSLQRGTGELFF	TGCGCCAGCAGCTTGCAGCGGGGTACCGGGGAGCTGTTTTTT
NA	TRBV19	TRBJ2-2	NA	CASSIGLDRSTGELFF	TGTGCCAGTAGTATAGGACTAGATAGAAGCACCGGGGAGCTGTTTTTT
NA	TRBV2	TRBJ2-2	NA	CASSVYRVNTGELFF	TGTGCCAGCAGTGTCTACAGGGTCAACACCGGGGAGCTGTTTTTT
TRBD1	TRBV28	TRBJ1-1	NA	CASRKDRATYEAFF	TGTGCCAGCAGAAAAGACAGGGCCACTTATGAAGCTTTCTTT
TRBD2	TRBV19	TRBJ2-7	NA	CASSMSVRIPLAGGLEQYF	TGTGCCAGTAGTATGTCAGTCCGTATCCCACTAGCGGGAGGACTCGAGCAGTACTTC